This T cell receptor (beta chain) was observed in a study of blood T cells in healthy people across ages. Broader study findings: It was held that the diversity estimates obtained from one million T cells were underestimates. Unsorted PBMCs blocked a conclusive comparison of naive and antigen-experienced cells.

Sample-barcoded 5' priming and a J-beta primer mix drove a second PCR of roughly 6 to 12 cycles. Every molecule of cDNA carried a tag from a template-switch adaptor with 12 random nucleotides. TCRdb passed the 5' RACE reads through MiXCR, listing each CDR3 protein once. Here the sample spans more than 800,000 distinct CDR3 sequences, 40% to 45% being singletons. As for this clonotype: Its matching antigen is unknown.

CDR3 length: 13 residues. Germline CDR1 DFQATT, CDR2 SNEGSKA (reference sequence). Trimming stripped 3 bases from V and 7 bases from J, with 16 bases between. The source is a woman aged 55-70 years in good health. The V and J genes are TRBV20-1 and TRBJ2-7; the D gene is possibly TRBD2 (5 bases). Material for sequencing was blood. CDR3 bases: TGCAGTGCTAGGGGAAACGACTACAATGAGCAGTACTTC. This sequence encodes CSARGNDYNEQYF.